What follows are 23 T cell receptor beta chains derived from one specimen sequenced in a study of T-cell memory formation after mild COVID-19. TCRdb ran MiXCR on the 5' RACE reads and lists one entry per CDR3 protein. The sample yields fewer than 600,000 distinct CDR3 sequences, roughly 20% seen once. The specimen was PBMCs or a T cell subset sorted from them (not recorded which). These receptors originate from an adult woman who had mild COVID-19 (a few samples of this study predate the infection). Cell type and time point are not known.

This clonotype showed up many times. The V and J genes are TRBV27 and TRBJ1-2, with D tentatively TRBD1 (6 bases). Trimming pared 7 bases from V and 4 bases from J, leaving 25 bases between. CDR3 length: 17 residues. CDR1 and CDR2 (germline): MNHEY, SMNVEV (reference sequence). CDR3 sequence: CASTPSGANSGTYGYTF. As DNA, the CDR3 is TGTGCCAGCACCCCTTCGGGGGCGAATTCGGGTACCTATGGCTACACCTTC.

The chain has TRBV7-9 and TRBJ1-1; D gene unclear. CDR1 is SEHNR, CDR2 FQNEAQ, per germline (reference sequence). Between the trimmed V and J ends, which lost 6 bases and 8 bases, there was a span of 4 bases. The CDR3 length is 9 residues. The CDR3 here is CASSSEAFF. The DNA of the CDR3 is TGTGCCAGCAGTTCGGAAGCTTTCTTT.

This chain uses TRBV2 with TRBJ2-5; D not resolved. The germline V gene has CDR1 SNHLY and CDR2 FYNNEI. Trimming left V 1 base short and J 5 bases short, with 2 bases between. The CDR3 contains 11 residues. The DNA of the CDR3 is TGTGCCAGCAGTGAAGTTGAGACCCAGTACTTC. It translates to CASSEVETQYF.

Only one count was recorded for this clonotype. The chain uses TRBV3-1 and TRBJ1-5; no clear D gene. The V gene lost 1 base and the J gene lost 8 bases, with 9 bases spanning the gap. Germline V lookup: CDR1 LGHDT, CDR2 YNNKEL (reference sequence). There are 13 residues in the CDR3. The CDR3 loop reads CASSQVGVKPQHF. The CDR3 DNA sequence: TGTGCCAGCAGCCAAGTTGGAGTCAAGCCCCAGCATTTT.

V is TRBV6-1 and J is TRBJ1-6; D possibly corresponds to TRBD1 (6 bases). This CDR3 region has 15 residues. The V gene lost 1 base and the J gene lost 11 bases, with 15 bases spanning the gap. Germline V gives CDR1 MNHNS, CDR2 SASEGT. The CDR3 bases are TGTGCCAGCAGTGAAGACTCTATACAGGGTCCACCCCTCCACTTT. Translation: CASSEDSIQGPPLHF.

Here the CDR3 DNA reads TGTGCCAGCAGTCCTTTAGCGGGCGCCCCCTACGAGCAGTACTTC. This encodes CASSPLAGAPYEQYF. The chain couples TRBV6-2 or TRBV6-3 to TRBJ2-7; 7 bases agree with TRBD2. V gave up 5 bases and J gave up 2 bases; unmatched junction bases: 9. CDR1 and CDR2 (germline): MNHEY, SVGEGT. This CDR3 region has 15 residues.

In this sample, this clonotype turned up many times. The chain is built from TRBV12-3 or TRBV12-4 and TRBJ2-3, with D perhaps matching TRBD2 (5 bases). The CDR3 loop spans 12 amino acids. V was trimmed by 2 bases and J by 9 bases, leaving 9 bases between them. The CDR3 coding sequence is TGTGCCAGCAGTTTAACGGAGCGGACGCAGTATTTT. Its translation: CASSLTERTQYF.

V usage is TRBV4-3 and J usage is TRBJ2-3; TRBD2 matches at 8 bases. Germline V gene lookup returns CDR1 LGHNA and CDR2 YSLEER. V lost 3 bases to trimming and J lost 2 bases; unmatched junction nucleotides: 10. CDR3 length: 17 amino acids. CDR3 protein: CASSQVLGAGATDTQYF. In DNA form, the CDR3 reads TGCGCCAGCAGCCAGGTCCTTGGAGCGGGAGCCACAGATACGCAGTATTTT.

V usage is TRBV23-1 and J usage is TRBJ2-6; 8 bases align to TRBD1. TRBV23-1 is recorded as an ORF, its role being uncertain. The CDR3 runs to 17 residues. The V segment lost 4 bases and the J segment 2 bases; nucleotides outside the gene matches: 7. For the CDR3, the DNA is TGCGCCAGCAGTCTAGCAGGGGGCTCGGCTGGGGCCAACGTCCTGACTTTC. Translation: CASSLAGGSAGANVLTF.

The chain links TRBV5-1 to TRBJ2-5; 10 bases are shared with TRBD2. Per germline, CDR1 SGHRS and CDR2 YFSETQ. The CDR3 has 18 amino acids. The V gene end was trimmed by 4 bases and the J gene end by 1 base; junction bases not matched to a gene: 13. The DNA for the CDR3 is TGCGCCAGCAGCCCACGCCCCAACCCTAGCGGGGGCCAAGAGACCCAGTACTTC. Its translation: CASSPRPNPSGGQETQYF.

The chain links TRBV9 to TRBJ1-3; no firm D call. Germline CDR1 is SGDLS and CDR2 is YYNGEE. The ends were cut back, 0 bases at V and 3 bases at J, with 10 bases in the middle. The CDR3 has 15 residues. CDR3 residues: CASSVDWELGNTIYF. The CDR3 coding sequence is TGTGCCAGCAGCGTAGATTGGGAGCTTGGAAACACCATATATTTT.

This clonotype was observed a handful of times. This chain uses TRBV12-3 or TRBV12-4 with TRBJ2-3; tentative D call: TRBD2 (6 bases). CDR3 size: 16 residues. V was pared by 4 bases and J by 1 base, with 15 bases between. The CDR3 DNA reads as TGTGCCAGCAGTTACCCCCCGGGGGAGGGCACAGATACGCAGTATTTT. Its protein is CASSYPPGEGTDTQYF.

This clonotype has more than one count but fewer than ten. This rearrangement joins TRBV7-8 to TRBJ1-6; D remains ambiguous. The CDR3 runs 15 residues. The germline V and J ends were trimmed by 5 bases and 0 bases, with 8 bases remaining between them. The germline gives CDR1 SGHVS, CDR2 FQNEAQ. The CDR3 coding sequence is TGTGCCAGCAGCCATAGTGACTCCTATAATTCACCCCTCCACTTT. Residues: CASSHSDSYNSPLHF.

This clonotype was detected only a few times. This chain joins TRBV24-1 and TRBJ2-1; 8 nucleotides align to TRBD2. The V gene end was trimmed by 9 bases and the J gene end by 5 bases; junction bases not matched to a gene: 8. The CDR3 has 14 amino acids. Germline lookup yields CDR1 KGHDR and CDR2 SFDVKD. The CDR3, as DNA: TGTGCCACCCTCGGCGGGGGGCTTCACAATGAGCAGTTCTTC. Protein: CATLGGGLHNEQFF.

The genes are TRBV18 and TRBJ1-1; D gene ambiguous. V lost 1 base, J lost 5 bases, and 17 bases lay in between. Germline assignment: CDR1 KGHSH and CDR2 LQKENI. The CDR3 runs to 16 residues. CDR3 amino acids: CASSPRVRVGGTEAFF. The DNA for the CDR3 is TGTGCCAGCTCACCACGAGTACGTGTAGGTGGGACTGAAGCTTTCTTT.

This clonotype showed up just a few times. V and J are TRBV9 and TRBJ2-1; 12 bases are a match to TRBD2. The CDR3 totals 16 residues. Trimming removed 4 bases from V and 4 bases from J; junction bases left unmatched: 6. Germline V CDR1 and CDR2: SGDLS, YYNGEE. The CDR3 DNA is TGTGCCAGCAGCAACGGACTAGCGGGATCATACAATGAGCAGTTCTTC. It is translated as CASSNGLAGSYNEQFF.

The V call is TRBV6-5, the J call TRBJ2-3; 10 positions match TRBD2. With V trimmed by 8 bases and J by 4 bases, 6 bases remained unmatched. The CDR3 consists of 14 residues. In germline, CDR1 is MNHEY, CDR2 SVGAGI. CDR3 loop: CASLDSGRSDTQYF. CDR3 DNA: TGTGCCAGCTTAGATAGCGGGAGGTCAGATACGCAGTATTTT.

This clonotype was observed a handful of times. This chain's CDR3 is CASIKAGVGEQYF. CDR3 DNA: TGTGCCAGCATTAAGGCGGGAGTTGGGGAGCAGTACTTC. This chain joins TRBV3-1 and TRBJ2-7; 7 bases are a match to TRBD2. Germline CDR1 is LGHDT and CDR2 is YNNKEL (reference sequence). The CDR3 length is 13 residues. The V segment lost 7 bases and the J segment 7 bases; nucleotides outside the gene matches: 10.

This clonotype was seen at least ten times. The chain links TRBV5-1 to TRBJ1-5; TRBD1 matches at 8 bases. V was clipped by 1 base and J by 5 bases; unmatched bases: 5. This CDR3 contains 15 residues. The germline V gene has CDR1 SGHRS and CDR2 YFSETQ. CDR3 sequence: CASSLNRGDDQPQHF. The CDR3 region has the DNA TGCGCCAGCAGCTTGAACAGGGGGGACGATCAGCCCCAGCATTTT.

This clonotype occurred a few times. This rearrangement joins TRBV5-1 to TRBJ2-1; D gene uncertain. CDR3 length equals 16 residues. The V and J ends lost 4 bases and 2 bases respectively, with 16 bases between them. Per germline, CDR1 SGHRS and CDR2 YFSETQ. The CDR3 coding sequence is TGCGCCAGCAGCACCTACAGTAGTAGTGCCTACAATGAGCAGTTCTTC. Its protein is CASSTYSSSAYNEQFF.

The chain joins TRBV7-6 to TRBJ2-1; D ambiguous. V dropped 5 bases and J dropped 7 bases, with 12 bases sitting between them. This CDR3 spans 13 amino acids. CDR1 and CDR2 (germline): SGHVS, FNYEAQ. The DNA for the CDR3 is TGTGCCAGCAGCCCCGTATTCGGGAATGAGCAGTTCTTC. Translating gives CASSPVFGNEQFF.

The rearrangement uses TRBV5-4 and TRBJ2-3, with TRBD2 identical over 7 bases. Losses at the gene ends were 6 bases for V and 7 bases for J; bases not matched to a gene: 14. Germline assignment: CDR1 SGHNT and CDR2 YYREEE (reference sequence). The CDR3 is made up of 15 amino acids. As DNA, the CDR3 is TGTGCCAGCACCAATAAGCGGGACCCCATGCATACGCAGTATTTT. This gives the protein CASTNKRDPMHTQYF. Full variable domain (missing parts from reference TRBV5-4 and TRBJ2-3): ETGVTQSPTHLIKTRGQQVTLRCSSQSGHNTVSWYQQALGQGPQFIFQYYREEENGRGNFPPRFSGLQFPNYSSELNVNALELDDSALYLCASTNKRDPMHTQYFGPGTRLTVL.

This clonotype was recorded a few times. The CDR3 nucleotides are TGTGCCAGCAGTTTTCAGGGGACCAACTATGGCTACACCTTC. It translates to CASSFQGTNYGYTF. The V gene is TRBV12-3 or TRBV12-4, the J gene TRBJ1-2, with a tentative D call TRBD1 (6 bases). The ends were cut back, 3 bases at V and 2 bases at J, with 10 bases in the middle. This CDR3 comprises 14 residues.